A single sample gave rise to the 31 T cell receptor beta chains below, sequenced in a study of cytomegalovirus exposure and HLA in healthy donors. The study ran its PCR with 60 Vbeta and 13 Jbeta primers. Measured with immunoSEQ multiplex PCR; TCRdb has only the in-frame clones, and not every one. The table has about 160,000 clones, around 84% seen once. Sequenced: PBMCs. These receptors were taken from a boy aged 2 to 9 in good health and CMV-seronegative.

This clone was observed a few times. The gene calls are TRBV29-1 and TRBJ2-3, with 7 positions matching TRBD2. The CDR3 is made up of 14 amino acids. After removal of 3 bases from V and 3 bases from J, the junction contained 6 bases not matched to a gene. Germline V CDR1 and CDR2: SQVTM, ANQGSEA. The chain's CDR3 is CSVEGRGQTDTQYF. Written as DNA, the CDR3 is TGCAGCGTTGAGGGGAGGGGTCAGACAGATACGCAGTATTTT.

The V gene is TRBV15, the J gene TRBJ2-2; no clear D gene. Germline assignment: CDR1 LNHNV and CDR2 YYDKDF (reference sequence). Trimming removed 3 bases from V and 5 bases from J, with 4 bases in between. CDR3 length: 12 amino acids. The DNA for the CDR3 is TGTGCCACCAGCAGGGAGACCGGGGAGCTGTTTTTT. Translating it yields CATSRETGELFF.

The rearrangement uses TRBV7-9 and TRBJ2-2, with TRBD1 matching 7 bases. The CDR3 runs 16 residues. Germline CDR1 SEHNR, CDR2 FQNEAQ (reference sequence). V lost 5 bases, J lost 1 base, and 7 bases stayed unmatched. Here the CDR3 reads CASSHLGQKNTGELFF. The CDR3 nucleotides read TGTGCCAGCAGCCACCTGGGACAGAAGAACACCGGGGAGCTGTTTTTT.

The chain carries TRBV19 and TRBJ1-4, with D possibly TRBD1 on 6 matching bases. This CDR3 has 16 amino acids. CDR1 and CDR2 (germline): LNHDA, SQIVND (reference sequence). Trimming removed 2 bases from V and 6 bases from J, with 16 bases in between. In nucleotides, the CDR3 is TGTGCCAGTAGTATAAAACAGGGATGGTGGGATGAAAAACTGTTTTTT. As protein: CASSIKQGWWDEKLFF.

V usage is TRBV30 and J usage is TRBJ2-1; D may be TRBD2 (7 bases). The CDR3 loop spans 14 amino acids. CDR1 is GTSNPN and CDR2 is SVGIG in the germline V gene (reference sequence). Trimming left V 2 bases short and J 4 bases short, with 12 bases between. Here the CDR3 DNA reads TGTGCCTGGAGTTTTGGGGGGGCGTACAATGAGCAGTTCTTC. Protein sequence: CAWSFGGAYNEQFF. The entire variable domain, with the rest obtained from reference TRBV30 and TRBJ2-1, is as follows: SQTIHQWPATLVQPVGSPLSLECTVEGTSNPNLYWYRQAAGRGLQLLFYSVGIGQISSEVPQNLSASRPQDRQFILSSKKLLLSDSGFYLCAWSFGGAYNEQFFGPGTRLTVL.

This chain connects TRBV5-6 to TRBJ1-2, with TRBD1 as a possible D gene (6 bases). V lost 4 bases, J lost 2 bases, and 12 bases lay in between. Germline V gene lookup returns CDR1 SGHDT and CDR2 YYEEEE. This CDR3 contains 14 residues. CDR3 residues: CASSLGGYNYGYTF. The CDR3 bases are TGTGCCAGCAGCCTAGGGGGTTACAACTATGGCTACACCTTC.

This clone was seen once. The chain carries TRBV9 and TRBJ1-4, with D unclear. The germline CDR1 and CDR2 sequences are SGDLS and YYNGEE. V dropped 4 bases and J dropped 0 bases, with 10 bases sitting between them. This CDR3 has 15 amino acids. The CDR3 DNA reads as TGTGCCAGCAGCTCCGAGGAGACAACTAATGAAAAACTGTTTTTT. This codes for CASSSEETTNEKLFF.

The chain couples TRBV6-5 to TRBJ2-3; D not resolved. Trimming pared 0 bases from V and 5 bases from J, leaving 9 bases between. The V gene's germline CDR1 is MNHEY and CDR2 SVGAGI. The CDR3 is made up of 14 amino acids. The CDR3 DNA sequence: TGTGCCAGCAGTTACTCCGGGTCGGGAGATACGCAGTATTTT. Its protein product is CASSYSGSGDTQYF.

This clone was seen just once. CDR3 in amino acids: CASSPGLAGAPSEQFF. CDR3 bases: TGTGCCAGCAGTCCGGGACTAGCGGGAGCCCCCAGTGAGCAGTTCTTC. This chain joins TRBV28 and TRBJ2-1; 14 nucleotides align to TRBD2. The germline CDR1 and CDR2 sequences are MDHEN and SYDVKM. The CDR3 covers 16 residues. Trimming removed 5 bases from V and 9 bases from J; junction bases left unmatched: 9.

The CDR3 spells CASSLTSGGAIIGTDTQYF. In nucleotides, the CDR3 is TGTGCCAGCAGCTTGACTAGCGGGGGGGCTATCATCGGCACAGATACGCAGTATTTT. The genes are TRBV9 and TRBJ2-3; 14 positions agree with TRBD2. Losses at the gene ends were 4 bases for V and 1 base for J; bases not matched to a gene: 11. The CDR3 is 19 amino acids. The V gene's germline CDR1 is SGDLS and CDR2 YYNGEE.

The chain carries TRBV30 and TRBJ2-1, with 14 nucleotides matching TRBD2. CDR3 size: 18 residues. Germline-derived CDR1 and CDR2 are GTSNPN and SVGIG (reference sequence). Unmatched junction bases numbered 14, after V lost 7 bases and J lost 3 bases. CDR3 sequence (DNA): TGTGCCTTCTCTTCCGGGACTAGCGGGAGTATAAGCTACAATGAGCAGTTCTTC. Protein sequence: CAFSSGTSGSISYNEQFF. The full variable domain, its missing parts supplied by reference TRBV30 and TRBJ2-1, is SQTIHQWPATLVQPVGSPLSLECTVEGTSNPNLYWYRQAAGRGLQLLFYSVGIGQISSEVPQNLSASRPQDRQFILSSKKLLLSDSGFYLCAFSSGTSGSISYNEQFFGPGTRLTVL.

The rearrangement links TRBV6-1 to TRBJ1-5; TRBD1 matches 9 bases. The CDR3 contains 15 residues. Trimming at V came to 4 bases and at J to 5 bases, leaving 6 bases not matched to a gene. In germline, CDR1 is MNHNS, CDR2 SASEGT. The CDR3 loop reads CASSGGQGFYQPQHF. As DNA, the CDR3 is TGTGCCAGCAGTGGGGGACAGGGCTTTTATCAGCCCCAGCATTTT.

This clone was picked up a small number of times. The gene calls are TRBV18 and TRBJ1-6; weak D call: TRBD1 (5 bases). Looked up from germline, CDR1 is KGHSH and CDR2 is LQKENI. The CDR3 sequence is 13 residues long. V lost 5 bases and J 7 bases, leaving 9 bases between the germline ends. Written as DNA, the CDR3 is TGTGCCAGCTCAGGGGAGGGGAATTCACCCCTCCACTTT. It codes for CASSGEGNSPLHF.

J is TRBJ2-5 and V is TRBV11-2, with D possibly TRBD1 on 7 matching bases. Trimming took off 5 bases at V and 1 base at J, with 14 bases between the two ends. In germline, CDR1 is SGHAT, CDR2 FQNNGV. The CDR3 totals 15 residues. As DNA, the CDR3 is TGTGCCAGCAGCCGCGGGACAGCACCCCAAGAGACCCAGTACTTC. This gives the protein CASSRGTAPQETQYF.

Written as DNA, the CDR3 is TGTGCCAGCAGGACAGGGGGCATGAACACTGAAGCTTTCTTT. Protein: CASRTGGMNTEAFF. The rearrangement uses TRBV28 and TRBJ1-1, with 10 positions matching TRBD1. The J segment lost 0 bases and the V segment lost 6 bases, leaving 1 base of the junction unmatched. This CDR3 is 14 amino acids long. Germline-derived CDR1 and CDR2 are MDHEN and SYDVKM.

This sequence joins TRBV6-1 and TRBJ2-5; tentatively, D is TRBD2 (6 bases). The CDR3 contains 14 residues. V was trimmed by 10 bases and J by 4 bases, leaving 19 bases between them. CDR1 is MNHNS, CDR2 SASEGT, per germline. The CDR3 DNA reads as TGTGCCACCTTCGATGACGGCGGGGTAGAGACCCAGTACTTC. Amino acid sequence: CATFDDGGVETQYF.

This clone was detected only once. Other DNA sequences in this specimen translate into the identical CDR3. The chain has TRBV5-4 and TRBJ2-5; 11 nucleotides align to TRBD2. The CDR3 has 13 amino acids. The trim removed 4 bases at V and 4 bases at J, leaving 0 bases unmatched. Germline-derived CDR1 and CDR2 are SGHNT and YYREEE (reference sequence). The CDR3 sequence: CASSLAGGETQYF. The DNA of the CDR3 is TGTGCCAGCAGCCTAGCGGGGGGAGAGACCCAGTACTTC.

The chain couples TRBV11-2 to TRBJ1-2, with 9 bases lining up with TRBD1. After removal of 5 bases from V and 5 bases from J, the junction contained 9 bases not matched to a gene. CDR3 length equals 15 residues. The germline CDR1 and CDR2 sequences are SGHAT and FQNNGV. The CDR3 coding sequence is TGTGCCAGCAGCCTTACAGGGGGCGCAGGGTATGGCTACACCTTC. It encodes CASSLTGGAGYGYTF. Combining the CDR3 with reference TRBV11-2 and TRBJ1-2 gives the whole variable domain EAGVAQSPRYKIIEKRQSVAFWCNPISGHATLYWYQQILGQGPKLLIQFQNNGVVDDSQLPKDRFSAERLKGVDSTLKIQPAKLEDSAVYLCASSLTGGAGYGYTFGSGTRLTVV.

The chain couples TRBV28 to TRBJ2-3, with D possibly TRBD1 on 6 matching bases. Germline assignment: CDR1 MDHEN and CDR2 SYDVKM. The V end was cut by 3 bases, the J end by 2 bases, with 18 bases between. This CDR3 spans 17 amino acids. The CDR3 DNA reads TGTGCCAGCAGTTTCACGAAAGAGGACAGTAACACAGATACGCAGTATTTT. Translating gives CASSFTKEDSNTDTQYF. Based on the CDR3 plus reference TRBV28 and TRBJ2-3, the full variable domain is DVKVTQSSRYLVKRTGEKVFLECVQDMDHENMFWYRQDPGLGLRLIYFSYDVKMKEKGDIPEGYSVSREKKERFSLILESASTNQTSMYLCASSFTKEDSNTDTQYFGPGTRLTVL.

The chain links TRBV6-1 to TRBJ2-5; unclear D gene. V was clipped by 4 bases and J by 5 bases, with 14 bases between them. The germline V gene encodes CDR1 MNHNS and CDR2 SASEGT. This CDR3 has 14 amino acids. The CDR3 bases are TGTGCCAGCAGTGTATCCCTACTCGGGGAGACCCAGTACTTC. Its protein is CASSVSLLGETQYF.

V is TRBV10-1 and J is TRBJ2-1, with 12 bases that match TRBD2. Germline V gene sequence: CDR1 WNHNN, CDR2 SYGVQD (reference sequence). This CDR3 spans 16 amino acids. The V segment lost 7 bases and the J segment 0 bases; nucleotides outside the gene matches: 4. For the CDR3, the DNA is TGCGCCAGCACTTCGACTAGCGGGAGCTCCTACAATGAGCAGTTCTTC. Translating it yields CASTSTSGSSYNEQFF.

CDR3 loop: CASSPRGGTNYNEQFF. The CDR3 DNA follows: TGTGCCAGCAGCCCCCGCGGCGGGACTAACTACAATGAGCAGTTCTTC. V usage is TRBV4-2 and J usage is TRBJ2-1, with 7 bases aligning to TRBD2. Germline V gene sequence: CDR1 LGHNA, CDR2 YNFKEQ. V shed 4 bases and J 3 bases; nucleotides not matched to a gene: 9. This CDR3 region has 16 residues.

The V and J genes are TRBV19 and TRBJ2-6, with 7 bases fitting TRBD1. Germline V gene data show CDR1 as LNHDA and CDR2 as SQIVND (reference sequence). CDR3 length: 17 amino acids. The junction had 9 bases not matched to a gene; V was cut back by 6 bases and J by 1 base. The CDR3 DNA sequence: TGTGCCAGTAGCCCCCCGGGACAGCCATCTGGGGCCAACGTCCTGACTTTC. Protein sequence: CASSPPGQPSGANVLTF.

This clone has just one count. The rearrangement uses TRBV27 and TRBJ1-2; no reliable D call. The CDR3 runs to 11 residues. CDR1 and CDR2 from the germline V gene are MNHEY and SMNVEV (reference sequence). Trimming shortened V by 8 bases and J by 1 base, and 5 bases separated the two germline ends. The CDR3 DNA reads TGTGCCAGCTACAATAACTATGGCTACACCTTC. It codes for CASYNNYGYTF.

DNA for the CDR3: TGTGCCAGCAGTGAGGAGACGGAAAACTATGGCTACACCTTC. Its protein is CASSEETENYGYTF. The V gene is TRBV2, the J gene TRBJ1-2; D ambiguous. Trimming pared 3 bases from V and 2 bases from J, leaving 10 bases between. The CDR3 length is 14 residues. The V gene's germline CDR1 is SNHLY and CDR2 FYNNEI. The entire variable domain, with the rest obtained from reference TRBV2 and TRBJ1-2, is as follows: EPEVTQTPSHQVTQMGQEVILRCVPISNHLYFYWYRQILGQKVEFLVSFYNNEISEKSEIFDDQFSVERPDGSNFTLKIRSTKLEDSAMYFCASSEETENYGYTFGSGTRLTVV.

The rearrangement joins TRBV19 to TRBJ2-5; D may be TRBD2 (6 bases). CDR3 length: 13 amino acids. Per germline, CDR1 LNHDA and CDR2 SQIVND (reference sequence). V lost 0 bases and J lost 4, with 6 bases in between. The CDR3 protein is CASSIDGGETQYF. DNA of the CDR3: TGTGCCAGTAGTATAGACGGGGGAGAGACCCAGTACTTC.

The chain combines TRBV10-2 with TRBJ1-1; the D gene is possibly TRBD1 (6 bases). Germline values: CDR1 WSHSY, CDR2 SAAADI. Between the trimmed V and J ends, which lost 6 bases and 6 bases, there was a span of 14 bases. The CDR3 length is 13 residues. This CDR3 is CASRRQESSEAFF. DNA of the CDR3: TGCGCCAGCAGGCGACAGGAATCATCTGAAGCTTTCTTT.

The chain links TRBV5-6 to TRBJ2-3; 7 nucleotides align to TRBD1. This CDR3 is built from 14 residues. Germline V gene data show CDR1 as SGHDT and CDR2 as YYEEEE. V gave up 0 bases and J gave up 3 bases; unmatched junction bases: 1. Here the CDR3 DNA reads TGTGCCAGCAGCTTGGAACAGGGGACAGATACGCAGTATTTT. It specifies CASSLEQGTDTQYF.

The rearrangement joins TRBV7-2 to TRBJ1-5; tentatively, D is TRBD1 (6 bases). The CDR3 extends over 16 amino acids. CDR1 and CDR2 (germline): SGHTA, FQGNSA. Between the trimmed V and J ends, which lost 4 bases and 3 bases, there was a span of 16 bases. CDR3 DNA: TGTGCCAGCAGCTCCAATGCCAACAGGGTCAATCAGCCCCAGCATTTT. Protein sequence: CASSSNANRVNQPQHF.

This clone was seen only once. The chain combines TRBV6-1 with TRBJ2-7, with 7 bases matching TRBD2. There are 14 residues in the CDR3. Trimming removed 6 bases from V and 2 bases from J; junction bases left unmatched: 7. Germline loops: CDR1 MNHNS, CDR2 SASEGT. The DNA of the CDR3 is TGTGCCAGCAGCGACCAAGGACTAGCCTACGAGCAGTACGTC. This codes for CASSDQGLAYEQYV.

V usage is TRBV5-1 and J usage is TRBJ2-1, with 11 bases lining up with TRBD1. Unmatched junction bases numbered 14, after V lost 5 bases and J lost 13 bases. The CDR3 has 15 residues. Germline V lookup: CDR1 SGHRS, CDR2 YFSETQ. The DNA for the CDR3 is TGCGCCAGCAGTAAGGGACAGGGGGGGGGTACAGTACAGTTCTTC. Protein: CASSKGQGGGTVQFF.